This T cell receptor (beta chain) was captured by sequencing in a study of blood T cells in healthy people across ages. Trimming cost V 6 bases and J 8 bases, with 20 bases left between them. Germline V gene data show CDR1 as MDHEN and CDR2 as SYDVKM. There are 15 residues in the CDR3. Drawn from each donor were 8.5 to 10 milliliters of peripheral blood. PBMCs numbering at least 7 million were isolated per sample. Next came a second PCR, run for about 7 to 11 cycles, which used a sample-barcoded 5' primer along with a J-beta primer mix. A single record per CDR3 protein comes from TCRdb applying MiXCR to the 5' RACE reads. The top ten hold over 7% of the sample, which has some 1.5 million distinct CDR3 sequences, about 30% seen once.

This sequence originates from a woman under 40 in good health. The rearrangement links TRBV28 to TRBJ2-4; D is unclear. Input material: blood. The CDR3 protein is CASSPLDGLRDIQYF. The CDR3 DNA reads as TGTGCCAGCAGCCCCCTGGACGGCCTTAGGGACATTCAGTACTTC.